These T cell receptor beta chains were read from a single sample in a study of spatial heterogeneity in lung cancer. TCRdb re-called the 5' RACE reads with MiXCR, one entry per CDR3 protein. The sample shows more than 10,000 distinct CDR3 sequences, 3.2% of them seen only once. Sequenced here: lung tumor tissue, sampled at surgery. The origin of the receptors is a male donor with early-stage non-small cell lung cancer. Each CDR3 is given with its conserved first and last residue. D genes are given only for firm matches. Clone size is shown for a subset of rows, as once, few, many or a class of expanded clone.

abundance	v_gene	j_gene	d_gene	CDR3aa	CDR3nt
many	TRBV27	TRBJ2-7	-	CASSLHMMTPYEQYF	TGTGCCAGCAGTCTACACATGATGACCCCCTACGAGCAGTACTTC
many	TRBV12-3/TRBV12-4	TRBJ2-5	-	CASSPAGRETQYF	TGTGCCAGCAGTCCAGCCGGCAGGGAGACCCAGTACTTC
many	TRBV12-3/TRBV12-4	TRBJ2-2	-	CASSPRRGSSGELFF	TGTGCCAGCAGTCCCCGGAGGGGATCGAGCGGGGAGCTGTTTTTT
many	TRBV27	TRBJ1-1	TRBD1	CASSQTGTEAFF	TGTGCCAGCAGTCAGACAGGGACTGAAGCTTTCTTT
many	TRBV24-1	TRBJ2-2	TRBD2	CATSDISGGFTGELFF	TGTGCCACCAGTGACATTAGCGGGGGGTTTACCGGGGAGCTGTTTTTT
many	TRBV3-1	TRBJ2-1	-	CASSQGWLTYDNEQFF	TGTGCCAGCAGCCAAGGGTGGCTCACTTATGACAATGAGCAGTTCTTC
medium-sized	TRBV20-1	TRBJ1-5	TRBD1	CSARVPNRGEYSNQPQHF	TGCAGTGCTAGAGTACCCAACAGGGGGGAATATAGCAATCAGCCCCAGCATTTT
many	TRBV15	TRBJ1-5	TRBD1	CATRQGASGQPQHF	TGTGCCACCAGACAGGGGGCTTCGGGTCAGCCCCAGCATTTT
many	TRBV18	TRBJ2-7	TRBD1	CASSQRQGPYEQYF	TGTGCCAGCTCTCAAAGACAGGGCCCCTACGAGCAGTACTTC
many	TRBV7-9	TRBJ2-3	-	CASSPVVMQGDTQYF	TGTGCCAGCAGCCCCGTTGTCATGCAGGGGGATACGCAGTATTTT
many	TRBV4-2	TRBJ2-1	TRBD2	CASSPRLADNEQFF	TGTGCCAGCAGCCCCCGACTAGCTGACAATGAGCAGTTCTTC
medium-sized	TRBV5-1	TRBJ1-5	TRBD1	CASSPGQGAGNQPQHF	TGCGCCAGCAGCCCCGGACAGGGGGCAGGCAATCAGCCCCAGCATTTT
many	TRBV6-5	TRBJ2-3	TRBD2	CASSYYGGILTDTQYF	TGTGCCAGCAGTTACTACGGGGGGATCCTCACAGATACGCAGTATTTT
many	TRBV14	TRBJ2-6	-	CASSQAGANVLTF	TGTGCCAGCAGCCAAGCGGGGGCCAACGTCCTGACTTTC
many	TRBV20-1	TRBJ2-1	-	CSAYWWGFSYNEQFF	TGCAGTGCATATTGGTGGGGCTTTTCCTACAATGAGCAGTTCTTC
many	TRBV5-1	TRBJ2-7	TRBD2	CASSLAGGPYEQYF	TGCGCCAGCAGCCTAGCGGGGGGGCCCTACGAGCAGTACTTC
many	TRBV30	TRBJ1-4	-	CAWRGMGEKLFF	TGTGCCTGGCGAGGGATGGGTGAAAAACTGTTTTTT
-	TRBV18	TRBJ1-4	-	CASSPPGRANEKLFF	TGTGCCAGCTCACCACCGGGACGGGCTAATGAAAAACTGTTTTTT
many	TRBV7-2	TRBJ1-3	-	CASSPHSSGNTIYF	TGTGCCAGCAGCCCCCATAGCTCTGGAAACACCATATATTTT
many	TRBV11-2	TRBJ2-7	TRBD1	CASSWDRDRGLGEQYF	TGTGCCAGCAGCTGGGACCGGGACAGGGGTTTGGGCGAGCAGTACTTC
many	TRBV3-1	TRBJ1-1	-	CASSHGLANTEAFF	TGTGCCAGCAGCCATGGGCTGGCGAACACTGAAGCTTTCTTT
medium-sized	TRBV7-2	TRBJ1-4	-	CASSRGTNEKLFF	TGTGCCAGCAGCCGGGGAACTAATGAAAAACTGTTTTTT
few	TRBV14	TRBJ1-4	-	CASSQASGWGEKLFF	TGTGCCAGCAGCCAAGCCTCCGGGTGGGGCGAAAAACTGTTTTTT
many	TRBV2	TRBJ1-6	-	CASSDHFSPLHF	TGTGCCAGCAGTGACCACTTTTCACCCCTCCACTTT
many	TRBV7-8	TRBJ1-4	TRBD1	CASSLSGTGSNEKLFF	TGTGCCAGCAGCTTATCCGGGACAGGGAGTAATGAAAAACTGTTTTTT
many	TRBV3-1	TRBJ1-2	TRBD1	CASSTGQVFNYGYTF	TGTGCCAGCAGCACGGGACAGGTCTTTAACTATGGCTACACCTTC
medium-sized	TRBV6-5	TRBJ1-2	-	CASSLDRNYGYTF	TGTGCCAGCAGTCTAGACAGGAACTATGGCTACACCTTC
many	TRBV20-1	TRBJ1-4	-	CSARAQAIEKLFF	TGCAGTGCTAGAGCCCAGGCCATTGAAAAACTGTTTTTT
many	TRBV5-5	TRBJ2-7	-	CASNFRDSAFWEQYF	TGTGCCAGCAACTTTCGTGACAGTGCCTTTTGGGAGCAGTACTTC
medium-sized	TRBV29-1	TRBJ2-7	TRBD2	CSVETGGRSGYEQYF	TGCAGCGTTGAAACGGGGGGGCGGTCAGGCTACGAGCAGTACTTC
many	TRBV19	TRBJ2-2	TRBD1	CASSTGTGGTGELFF	TGTGCCAGTAGTACCGGGACAGGGGGAACCGGGGAGCTGTTTTTT
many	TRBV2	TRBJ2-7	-	CASSRTVESYEQYF	TGTGCCAGCAGTAGGACAGTAGAATCCTACGAGCAGTACTTC
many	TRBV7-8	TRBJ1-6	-	CASSSQGLGNSPLHF	TGTGCCAGCAGCTCCCAGGGTCTCGGTAATTCACCCCTCCACTTT
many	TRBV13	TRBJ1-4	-	CASSRRPRGSEKLFF	TGTGCCAGCAGCAGAAGACCAAGAGGATCTGAAAAACTGTTTTTT
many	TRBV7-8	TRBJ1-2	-	CASSLGGNYGYTF	TGTGCCAGCAGCTTAGGGGGGAACTATGGCTACACCTTC
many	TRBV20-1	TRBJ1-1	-	CSAYTGYTEAFF	TGCAGTGCTTATACAGGGTACACTGAAGCTTTCTTT
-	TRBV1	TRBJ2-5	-	CTSSQLAGVQETQYF	TGCACCAGCAGCCAATTAGCGGGGGTCCAAGAGACCCAGTACTTC
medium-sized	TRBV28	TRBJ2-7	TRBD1	CASSRPGTDSYEQYF	TGTGCCAGCAGTAGGCCCGGGACAGACTCCTACGAGCAGTACTTC
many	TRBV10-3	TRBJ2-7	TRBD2	CAIAGGSSGTSLSEQYF	TGTGCCATCGCGGGCGGGAGTAGCGGGACTAGCCTCAGCGAGCAGTACTTC
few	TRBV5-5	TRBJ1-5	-	CASSLVGSGVRSNQPQHF	TGTGCCAGCAGCTTGGTAGGGTCAGGTGTTCGTAGCAATCAGCCCCAGCATTTT
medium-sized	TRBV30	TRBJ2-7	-	CAWLLPSTYEQYF	TGTGCCTGGTTGTTGCCAAGTACCTACGAGCAGTACTTC
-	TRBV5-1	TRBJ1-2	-	CASSLFPGWNYGYTF	TGCGCCAGCAGCTTGTTTCCCGGATGGAACTATGGCTACACCTTC
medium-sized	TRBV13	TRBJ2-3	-	CASSLGVDTQYF	TGTGCCAGCAGCTTAGGTGTAGATACGCAGTATTTT
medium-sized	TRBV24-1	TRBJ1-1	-	CATSDLQVGTEAFF	TGTGCCACCAGTGATTTGCAGGTTGGCACTGAAGCTTTCTTT
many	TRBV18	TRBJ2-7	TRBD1	CASSPGRGLEQYF	TGTGCCAGCTCACCAGGCAGGGGGCTAGAGCAGTACTTC
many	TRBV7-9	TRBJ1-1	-	CATDIGDAFF	TGTGCCACGGATATCGGGGACGCTTTCTTT
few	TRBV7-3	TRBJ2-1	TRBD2	CASSSAGGRYNEQFF	TGTGCCAGCAGCTCAGCGGGGGGGCGGTACAATGAGCAGTTCTTC
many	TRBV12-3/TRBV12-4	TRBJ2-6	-	CASSLSGQVSSGANVLTF	TGTGCCAGCAGTTTATCGGGCCAGGTTAGCTCTGGGGCCAACGTCCTGACTTTC
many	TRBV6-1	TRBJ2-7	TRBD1	CASSETPGQGPREQYF	TGTGCCAGCAGTGAAACCCCGGGACAGGGGCCTAGGGAGCAGTACTTC
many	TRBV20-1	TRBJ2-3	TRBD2	CSPTSGGASYTQYF	TGCAGTCCTACTAGCGGGGGGGCCTCATATACGCAGTATTTT
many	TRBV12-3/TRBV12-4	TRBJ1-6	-	CASSLRSLGGSPLHF	TGTGCCAGCAGTTTGAGGTCCCTAGGTGGTTCACCCCTCCACTTT
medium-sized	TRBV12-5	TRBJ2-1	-	CASGLFRLDFHNEQFF	TGTGCTAGTGGTTTGTTCAGGCTCGATTTTCACAATGAGCAGTTCTTC
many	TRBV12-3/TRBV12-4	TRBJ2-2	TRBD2	CASSPGGAFGELFF	TGTGCCAGCAGTCCCGGGGGGGCATTTGGGGAGCTGTTTTTT
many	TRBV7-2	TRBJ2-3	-	CASSLTGAFTDTQYF	TGTGCCAGCAGCTTAACTGGGGCCTTTACAGATACGCAGTATTTT
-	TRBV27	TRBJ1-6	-	CASSYFRGYNSPLHF	TGTGCCAGCAGTTACTTTAGGGGGTATAATTCACCCCTCCACTTT
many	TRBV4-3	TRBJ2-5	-	CASSQNNDRGTQYF	TGCGCCAGCAGCCAAAACAATGACAGAGGGACCCAGTACTTC
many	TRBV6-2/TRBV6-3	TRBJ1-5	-	CASSRLLQGKSNQPQHF	TGTGCCAGCAGTCGTCTGTTACAGGGAAAAAGCAATCAGCCCCAGCATTTT